This paragraph reports one T cell receptor beta chain. Sequencing was performed with immunoSEQ multiplex PCR; in TCRdb, only in-frame clones are kept and a portion is missing. The repertoire consists of about 40,000 clones, with nearly 90% occurring once and the leading ten covering roughly 0.9%. This sample is part of a study of T cell changes during pregnancy in multiple sclerosis. Germline V gene lookup returns CDR1 SGHVS and CDR2 FQNEAQ. The CDR3 runs 13 residues. V was cut by 5 bases and J by 1 base, with 9 bases left in between. Sequencing was performed on CD4+ T cells from peripheral blood mononuclear cells, taken after pregnancy. The chain is built from TRBV7-8 and TRBJ2-7; D ambiguous. The receptor was derived from a female donor with multiple sclerosis, enrolled in a pregnancy study. The CDR3 sequence is CASSEEWSYEQYF. Written as DNA, the CDR3 is TGTGCCAGCAGCGAAGAGTGGTCCTACGAGCAGTACTTC.